Shown below are 2 T cell receptor beta chains from a single sample sequenced in a study of blood T cell repertoires in COVID-19. Assay: immunoSEQ multiplex PCR; the TCRdb copy retains only in-frame clones and omits some. The data show approximately 160,000 clones, approximately 83% seen once. The sample consisted of peripheral blood. These TCRs come from a man aged 65 to 79 who had recovered from COVID-19.

The CDR3 region is CATSATDGTNEKLFF. For the CDR3, the DNA is TGTGCCACCAGTGCCACAGACGGAACTAATGAAAAACTGTTTTTT. The chain joins TRBV24-1 to TRBJ1-4, with D uncertain. The CDR3 length is 15 residues. V lost 5 bases and J 1 base, leaving 10 bases between the germline ends. The germline V gene has CDR1 KGHDR and CDR2 SFDVKD.

As for this clone: One junction end does not reproduce the germline sequence, and a read error may be involved. J is TRBJ2-4 and V is TRBV13; 15 positions agree with TRBD2. The CDR3 totals 14 residues. The germline V gene encodes CDR1 PRHDT and CDR2 FYEKMQ (reference sequence). The CDR3 loop is CASSLRGLAGGQDF. The DNA for the CDR3 is TGTGCCAGCAGCCTGAGAGGACTAGCGGGAGGGCAGGACTTC. The full variable domain, in which reference TRBV13 and TRBJ2-4 provide the parts outside the CDR3, is AAGVIQSPRHLIKEKRETATLKCYPIPRHDTVYWYQQGPGQDPQFLISFYEKMQSDKGSIPDRFSAQQFSDYHSELNMSSLELGDSALYFCASSLRGLAGGQDFGAGTRLSVL.